This TCR beta chain derives from a study of T cell responses to AZD1222 COVID-19 vaccine. Losses at the gene ends were 5 bases for V and 6 bases for J; bases not matched to a gene: 7. The V gene's germline CDR1 is SEHNR and CDR2 FQNEAQ (reference sequence). The CDR3 covers 14 residues. Using immunoSEQ multiplex PCR, the repertoire was profiled, and TCRdb retains in-frame clones only, with some absent. The sample has around 150,000 clones, more than 75% seen once. This clone was recorded a few times. This clonotype originated in an adult in good health. This sequence joins TRBV7-9 and TRBJ2-7; TRBD1 agrees at 10 bases. This material consisted of peripheral blood, taken on day 0 of AZD1222 vaccination. The CDR3 region has the DNA TGTGCCAGCAGCGACGGGACAGGGGAGCTCGAGCAGTACTTC. This gives the protein CASSDGTGELEQYF.